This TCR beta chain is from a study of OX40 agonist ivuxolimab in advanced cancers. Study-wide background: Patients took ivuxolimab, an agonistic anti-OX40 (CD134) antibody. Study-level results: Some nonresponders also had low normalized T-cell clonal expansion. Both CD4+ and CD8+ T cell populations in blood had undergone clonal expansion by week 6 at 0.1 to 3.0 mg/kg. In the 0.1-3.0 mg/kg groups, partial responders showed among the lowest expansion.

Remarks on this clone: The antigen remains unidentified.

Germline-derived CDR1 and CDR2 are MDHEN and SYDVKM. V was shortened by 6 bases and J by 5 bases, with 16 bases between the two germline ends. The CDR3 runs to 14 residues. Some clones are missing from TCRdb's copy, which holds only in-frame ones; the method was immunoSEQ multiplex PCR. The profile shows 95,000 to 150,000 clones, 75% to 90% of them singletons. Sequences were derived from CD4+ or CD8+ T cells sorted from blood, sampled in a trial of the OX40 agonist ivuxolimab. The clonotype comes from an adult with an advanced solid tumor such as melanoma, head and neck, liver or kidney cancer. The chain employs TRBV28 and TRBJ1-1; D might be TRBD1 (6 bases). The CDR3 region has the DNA TGTGCCAGCAGAGGGGGTCCGGGAGGTACTGAAGCTTTCTTT. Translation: CASRGGPGGTEAFF.